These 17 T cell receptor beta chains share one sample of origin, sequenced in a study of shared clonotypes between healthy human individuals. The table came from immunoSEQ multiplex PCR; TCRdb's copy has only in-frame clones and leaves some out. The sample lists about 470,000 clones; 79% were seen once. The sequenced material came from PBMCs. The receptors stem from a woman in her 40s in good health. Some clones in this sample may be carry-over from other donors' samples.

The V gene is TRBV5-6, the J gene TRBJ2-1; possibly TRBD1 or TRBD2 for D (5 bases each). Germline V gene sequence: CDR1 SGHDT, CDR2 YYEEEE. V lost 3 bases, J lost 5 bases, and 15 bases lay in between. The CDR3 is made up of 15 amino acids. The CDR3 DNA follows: TGTGCCAGCAGCTCAAGTACCGGGACCCACAATGAGCAGTTCTTC. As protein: CASSSSTGTHNEQFF.

CDR3 DNA sequence: TGTGCCAGCAGCCCGGCGGGCGGGAGAGGGGGCGGCGAGCAGTTCTTC. Translating gives CASSPAGGRGGGEQFF. This chain uses TRBV11-2 with TRBJ2-1, with D perhaps matching TRBD1 or TRBD2 (7 bases each). V dropped 5 bases and J dropped 10 bases, with 24 bases sitting between them. The CDR3 has 16 residues. Germline CDR1 SGHAT, CDR2 FQNNGV.

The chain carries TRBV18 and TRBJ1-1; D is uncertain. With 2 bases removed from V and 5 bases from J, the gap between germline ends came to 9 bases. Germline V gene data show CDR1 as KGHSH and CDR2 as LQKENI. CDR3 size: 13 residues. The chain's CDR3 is CASSPRGETEAFF. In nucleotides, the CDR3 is TGTGCCAGCTCACCAAGAGGAGAAACTGAAGCTTTCTTT.

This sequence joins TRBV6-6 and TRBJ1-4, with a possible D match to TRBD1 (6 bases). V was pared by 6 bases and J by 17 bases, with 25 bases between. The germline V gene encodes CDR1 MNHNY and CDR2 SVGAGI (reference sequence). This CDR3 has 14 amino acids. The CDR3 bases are TGTGCCAGCAGATATCAATCAGGGACATCTAAGCAATTTTTT. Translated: CASRYQSGTSKQFF.

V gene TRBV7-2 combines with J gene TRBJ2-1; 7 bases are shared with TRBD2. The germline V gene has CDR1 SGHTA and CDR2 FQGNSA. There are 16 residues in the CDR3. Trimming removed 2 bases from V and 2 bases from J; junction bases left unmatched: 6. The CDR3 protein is CASSLLGGSAYNEQFF. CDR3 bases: TGTGCCAGCAGCTTACTTGGCGGGAGTGCCTACAATGAGCAGTTCTTC.

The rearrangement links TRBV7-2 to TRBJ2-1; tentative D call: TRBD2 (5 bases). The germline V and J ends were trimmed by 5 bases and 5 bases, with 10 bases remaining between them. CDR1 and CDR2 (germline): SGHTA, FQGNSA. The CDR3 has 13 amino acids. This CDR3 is CASSPTGNNEQFF. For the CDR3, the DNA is TGTGCCAGCAGCCCCACGGGGAACAATGAGCAGTTCTTC.

Here the CDR3 DNA reads TGTGCCAGCTCATCCCGACAAGGCCCAGGTGATGAGCAGTTCTTC. It translates to CASSSRQGPGDEQFF. V and J are TRBV18 and TRBJ2-1; D call uncertain. V dropped 5 bases and J dropped 8 bases, with 19 bases sitting between them. CDR1 is KGHSH, CDR2 LQKENI, per germline. CDR3 length: 15 amino acids.

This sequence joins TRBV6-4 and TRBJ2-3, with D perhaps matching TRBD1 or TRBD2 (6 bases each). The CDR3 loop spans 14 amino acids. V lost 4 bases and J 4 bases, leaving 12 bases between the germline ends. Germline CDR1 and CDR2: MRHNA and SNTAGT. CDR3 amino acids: CASSARGGADTQYF. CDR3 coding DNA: TGTGCCAGCAGTGCCAGGGGAGGCGCAGATACGCAGTATTTT.

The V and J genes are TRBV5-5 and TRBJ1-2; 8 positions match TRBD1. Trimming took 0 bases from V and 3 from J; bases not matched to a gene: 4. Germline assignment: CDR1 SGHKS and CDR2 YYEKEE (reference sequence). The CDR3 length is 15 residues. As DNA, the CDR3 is TGTGCCAGCAGCTTGGACAGGGGGTTGTACTATGGCTACACCTTC. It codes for CASSLDRGLYYGYTF.

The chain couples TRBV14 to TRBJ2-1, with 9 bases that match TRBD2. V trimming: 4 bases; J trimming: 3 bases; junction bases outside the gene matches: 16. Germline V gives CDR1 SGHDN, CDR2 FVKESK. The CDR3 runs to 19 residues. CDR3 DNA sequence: TGTGCCAGCAGCCCCTCTTTGAGGGTAGCGGGAGTCCACTACAATGAGCAGTTCTTC. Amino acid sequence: CASSPSLRVAGVHYNEQFF.

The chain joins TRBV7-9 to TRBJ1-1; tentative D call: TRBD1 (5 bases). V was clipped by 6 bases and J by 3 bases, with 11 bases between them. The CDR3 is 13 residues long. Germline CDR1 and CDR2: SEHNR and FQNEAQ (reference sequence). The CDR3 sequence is CASRRDGYTEAFF. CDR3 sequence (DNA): TGTGCCAGCAGACGGGACGGATACACTGAAGCTTTCTTT.

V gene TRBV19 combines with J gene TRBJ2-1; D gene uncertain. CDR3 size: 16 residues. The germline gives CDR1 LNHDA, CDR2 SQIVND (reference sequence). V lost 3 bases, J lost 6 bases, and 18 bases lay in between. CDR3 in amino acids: CASSIGLGVWGNEQFF. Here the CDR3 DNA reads TGTGCCAGTAGTATCGGGTTAGGAGTATGGGGCAATGAGCAGTTCTTC.

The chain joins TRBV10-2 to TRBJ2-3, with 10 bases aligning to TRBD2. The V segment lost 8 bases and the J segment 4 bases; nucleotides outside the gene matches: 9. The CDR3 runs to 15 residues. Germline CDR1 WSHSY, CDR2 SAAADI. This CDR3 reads CASQREGPYADTQYF. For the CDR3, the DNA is TGCGCCAGCCAGCGGGAGGGTCCCTATGCAGATACGCAGTATTTT.

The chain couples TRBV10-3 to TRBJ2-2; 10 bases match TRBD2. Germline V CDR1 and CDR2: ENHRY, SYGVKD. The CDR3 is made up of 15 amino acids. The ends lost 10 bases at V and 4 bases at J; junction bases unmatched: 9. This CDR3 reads CATTQGTSVTGELFF. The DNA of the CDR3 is TGTGCCACCACGCAAGGGACTAGCGTCACCGGGGAGCTGTTTTTT.

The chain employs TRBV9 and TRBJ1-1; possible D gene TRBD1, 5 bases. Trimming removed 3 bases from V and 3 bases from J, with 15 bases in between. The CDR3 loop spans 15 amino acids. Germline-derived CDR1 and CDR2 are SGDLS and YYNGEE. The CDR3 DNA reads TGTGCCAGCAGCGCCACACCGGGGGGAGACACTGAAGCTTTCTTT. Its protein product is CASSATPGGDTEAFF.

Written as DNA, the CDR3 is TGTGCCAGCAGCGCCCCAACACGGGACAGGGATGAAAAACTGTTTTTT. Protein product: CASSAPTRDRDEKLFF. This sequence joins TRBV9 and TRBJ1-4; 9 bases match TRBD1. V dropped 3 bases and J dropped 6; count of bases not matched to a gene: 9. Germline assignment: CDR1 SGDLS and CDR2 YYNGEE. This CDR3 is 16 amino acids long.

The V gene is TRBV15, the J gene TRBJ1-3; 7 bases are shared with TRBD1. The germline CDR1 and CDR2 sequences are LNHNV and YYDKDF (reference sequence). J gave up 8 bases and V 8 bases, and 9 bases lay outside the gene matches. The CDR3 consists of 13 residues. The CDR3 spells CATRPEGADTIYF. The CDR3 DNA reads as TGTGCCACCCGGCCGGAGGGGGCAGACACCATATATTTT.